The T cell receptor beta chain under discussion was sequenced for a study of Graves' ophthalmopathy and Graves' hyperthyroidism. This CDR3 contains 14 residues. The V and J ends lost 2 bases and 3 bases respectively, with 8 bases between them. Germline V gives CDR1 ENHRY, CDR2 SYGVKD. TCR beta CDR3 regions were amplified from RNA transcripts. HTBI-primed first-round RT-PCR preceded second-round multiplex PCR. Via MiXCR, TCRdb re-called the multiplex PCR reads, giving one row per CDR3 protein. The data contain about 550,000 distinct CDR3 sequences, approximately 37% of them singletons. As concerns this clonotype: A much larger clonotype is one base distant, so this may be a read error.

The sequencing input was peripheral blood or thyroid tissue (not recorded which). This rearrangement joins TRBV10-3 to TRBJ1-5; no clear D. The sequence was obtained from an adult man with Graves' hyperthyroidism. CDR3 sequence (DNA): TGTGCCATCAGTGAGAACCCCGCCAATCAGCCCCAGCATTTT. Its protein is CAISENPANQPQHF.